This TCR beta chain was profiled in a study of CD8 T cells in ankylosing spondylitis (dated by TCRdb to about 2017). For the wider study: To find TCR variants linked to disease, the study profiled T cell receptor beta repertoires in ankylosing spondylitis patients and healthy donors. The whole study cohort included 85 to 120 healthy donors and around 24 ankylosing spondylitis patients. Peripheral blood samples were taken, and synovial fluid was additionally collected from ankylosing spondylitis patients.

Regarding this clonotype: Its antigen specificity is not known. One base away there is no much larger clone; base qualities are not given.

Points the paper makes about the study in general: Blood from ankylosing spondylitis patients appeared to be characterized by a TCR beta motif made up of seven or eight highly homologous amino acid variants. A CD8+ phenotype was shown by the disease-linked clones, which were found at relatively low frequencies in peripheral blood. The disease-linked clones were reported as significantly enriched in matched synovial fluid samples from ankylosing spondylitis patients. Some of the motif variants had been reported before in the synovial fluid and blood of reactive arthritis patients, a finding that suggests common disease-initiation mechanisms.

The CDR3 goes from the cysteine to the valine over 12 residues. Only the CDR3 DNA is retained, 36 bases long and in frame from the first base. The germline V gene supplies CDR1 SGHAT and CDR2 FQNNGV. V and J lose 5 bases and 2 bases, and a span of 7 bases separates them. TCRdb names Illumina HiSeq 2500 as the instrument used. TCR beta libraries were prepared by quantitative 5'-RACE with molecular barcodes. In the paper's pipeline: Disease-linked TCR variants were identified with a new computational method built on a probabilistic model of VDJ rearrangement. The public sequencing data were trimmed at Q25 with fastp and processed into clonotypes with MiXCR by TCRdb, which kept only in-frame beta chains. All rows with the same CDR3 protein become a single entry with the most common DNA and genes. None of the V and J calls come from the authors' own analysis; TCRdb made them. The sample table lists 250,000 to 300,000 distinct CDR3 sequences, roughly 20% of them with a count of one. Roughly 8.3% of the sample belongs to the ten largest clones.

Sequencing used blood, either unsorted or a sorted T cell fraction (not recorded which). The rearranged segments are TRBV11-2 and TRBJ2-7; the D gene assignment is ambiguous. This TCR was sampled from a male donor with ankylosing spondylitis or in good health (not recorded which). This receptor has the CDR3 CASSMTPYEQYV. The DNA sequence reads TGTGCCAGCAGCATGACTCCCTACGAGCAGTACGTC.